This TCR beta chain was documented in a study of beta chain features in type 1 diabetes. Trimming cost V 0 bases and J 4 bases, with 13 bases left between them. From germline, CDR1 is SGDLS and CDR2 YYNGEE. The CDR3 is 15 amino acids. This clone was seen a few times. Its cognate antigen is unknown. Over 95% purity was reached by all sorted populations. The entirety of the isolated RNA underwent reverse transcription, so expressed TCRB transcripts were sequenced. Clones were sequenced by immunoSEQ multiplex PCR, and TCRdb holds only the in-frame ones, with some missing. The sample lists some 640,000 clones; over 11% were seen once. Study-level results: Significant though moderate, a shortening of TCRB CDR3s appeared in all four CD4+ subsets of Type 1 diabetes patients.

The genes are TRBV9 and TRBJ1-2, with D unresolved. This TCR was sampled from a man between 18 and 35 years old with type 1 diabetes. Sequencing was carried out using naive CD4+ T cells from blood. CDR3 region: CASSVGGTPLYGYTF. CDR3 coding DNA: TGTGCCAGCAGCGTAGGAGGTACCCCTCTCTATGGCTACACCTTC. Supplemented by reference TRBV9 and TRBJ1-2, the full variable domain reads DSGVTQTPKHLITATGQRVTLRCSPRSGDLSVYWYQQSLDQGLQFLIQYYNGEERAKGNILERFSAQQFPDLHSELNLSSLELGDSALYFCASSVGGTPLYGYTFGSGTRLTVV.